One sample yielded the 18 T cell receptor beta chains listed below, sequenced in a study of blood T cell repertoires in COVID-19. Some clones are missing from TCRdb's copy, which holds only in-frame ones; the method was immunoSEQ multiplex PCR. The sample has fewer than 200,000 clones, approximately 79% seen once. The sequencing sample was made of PBMCs or T cells enriched from blood (not recorded which). The receptors were sampled from an older woman with acute COVID-19.

V is TRBV16 and J is TRBJ1-2; 12 positions match TRBD1. The CDR3 loop spans 15 amino acids. Trimming at V came to 0 bases and at J to 8 bases, leaving 4 bases not matched to a gene. CDR1 KGHSY and CDR2 FQNENV come from the germline V gene. The CDR3 sequence: CASSQSGTGGLGYTF. CDR3 sequence (DNA): TGTGCCAGCAGCCAATCAGGGACAGGGGGCTTAGGCTACACCTTC.

The gene calls are TRBV24-1 and TRBJ2-5; the D gene is possibly TRBD2 (6 bases). The V end lost 3 bases, the J end lost 4 bases, and 17 bases lay between the germline ends. This CDR3 is 16 amino acids long. Germline V CDR1 and CDR2: KGHDR, SFDVKD. The CDR3 is CATSDAGLATGETQYF. CDR3 nucleotide sequence: TGTGCCACCAGTGATGCGGGACTGGCGACGGGAGAGACCCAGTACTTC.

The genes are TRBV7-9 and TRBJ2-2; 8 bases line up with TRBD1. The ends lost 5 bases at V and 1 base at J; junction bases unmatched: 15. Germline CDR1 and CDR2: SEHNR and FQNEAQ (reference sequence). This CDR3 region has 19 residues. DNA for the CDR3: TGTGCCAGCAGCCTTATAGTGGCCAGGGGGCCCCTGAACACCGGGGAGCTGTTTTTT. Translation: CASSLIVARGPLNTGELFF.

This chain joins TRBV6-5 and TRBJ1-5, with TRBD1 as a possible D gene (6 bases). The CDR3 sequence is 15 residues long. The germline V gene has CDR1 MNHEY and CDR2 SVGAGI. V lost 2 bases and J lost 2, with 10 bases in between. CDR3 sequence (DNA): TGTGCCAGCAGTTACGGGCCAGGGGGCAATCAGCCCCAGCATTTT. This sequence encodes CASSYGPGGNQPQHF.

This clone was seen a single time. The genes are TRBV6-5 and TRBJ2-7; TRBD1 agrees at 8 bases. The CDR3 has 14 residues. V gave up 2 bases and J gave up 7 bases; unmatched junction bases: 7. The V gene's germline CDR1 is MNHEY and CDR2 SVGAGI. The DNA of the CDR3 is TGTGCCAGCAGTTACGCTCAGGGGGCGGAAGAGCAGTACGTC. Encoded protein: CASSYAQGAEEQYV.

J is TRBJ2-2 and V is TRBV24-1; perhaps TRBD1 as D (5 bases). The CDR3 totals 15 residues. CDR1 is KGHDR and CDR2 is SFDVKD in the germline V gene. V gave up 5 bases and J gave up 1 base, with 10 bases separating them. CDR3 nucleotides: TGTGCCACCAGTGTTCCCCAGGGGAACACCGGGGAGCTGTTTTTT. Translating gives CATSVPQGNTGELFF.

This sequence joins TRBV3-1 (or the pseudogene TRBV3-2) and TRBJ2-2; 9 nucleotides line up with TRBD2. CDR3 length: 14 amino acids. Per the germline V gene, CDR1 is LGHDT and CDR2 is YNNKEL (reference sequence). V shed 4 bases, J shed 6 bases, and the junction held 3 bases outside the gene matches. CDR3 in amino acids: CASSPTSGSGELFF. The CDR3 bases are TGTGCCAGCAGCCCCACTAGCGGGTCCGGGGAGCTGTTTTTT.

The J gene is TRBJ2-2, the V gene TRBV28, with 10 bases that match TRBD1. Germline loops: CDR1 MDHEN, CDR2 SYDVKM. Trimming removed 3 bases from V and 7 bases from J; junction bases left unmatched: 5. The CDR3 sequence is 15 residues long. The CDR3 here is CASSFRTGGGGELFF. CDR3 DNA sequence: TGTGCCAGCAGTTTTCGGACAGGGGGTGGCGGGGAGCTGTTTTTT.

V usage is TRBV5-4 and J usage is TRBJ1-2, with 7 bases fitting TRBD1. This CDR3 is 13 amino acids long. Germline CDR1 reads SGHNT; CDR2 reads YYREEE (reference sequence). Unmatched junction bases numbered 4, after V lost 4 bases and J lost 4 bases. CDR3 protein: CASSNGTAYGYTF. For the CDR3, the DNA is TGTGCCAGCAGCAACGGGACAGCCTATGGCTACACCTTC.

The CDR3 loop reads CASSQVDSYNEQFF. The CDR3 coding sequence is TGTGCCAGCAGCCAAGTAGACAGTTACAATGAGCAGTTCTTC. The chain has TRBV3-1 (or the pseudogene TRBV3-2) and TRBJ2-1; D possibly corresponds to TRBD1 (5 bases). Germline loops: CDR1 LGHDT, CDR2 YNNKEL (reference sequence). Between the trimmed V and J ends, which lost 1 base and 4 bases, there was a span of 8 bases. The CDR3 totals 14 residues.

V and J are TRBV7-9 and TRBJ1-3; D not certain. The CDR3 has 14 residues. The V and J ends lost 2 bases and 2 bases respectively, with 7 bases between them. Per germline, CDR1 SEHNR and CDR2 FQNEAQ (reference sequence). The CDR3 DNA reads TGTGCCAGCAGCTTAAGCGTTACTGGAAACACCATATATTTT. This encodes CASSLSVTGNTIYF. The full variable domain, in which reference TRBV7-9 and TRBJ1-3 provide the parts outside the CDR3, is DTGVSQNPRHKITKRGQNVTFRCDPISEHNRLYWYRQTLGQGPEFLTYFQNEAQLEKSRLLSDRFSAERPKGSFSTLEIQRTEQGDSAMYLCASSLSVTGNTIYFGEGSWLTVV.

V and J are TRBV4-3 and TRBJ2-1, with TRBD2 matching over 8 bases. With V trimmed by 3 bases and J by 7 bases, 8 bases remained unmatched. The CDR3 has 15 amino acids. Germline assignment: CDR1 LGHNA and CDR2 YSLEER. Written as DNA, the CDR3 is TGCGCCAGCAGCCAGGGACTAGGGAGTGGTAATGAGCAGTTCTTC. Its protein product is CASSQGLGSGNEQFF.

The CDR3 sequence: CASSLVADLSNYGYTF. In DNA form, the CDR3 reads TGCGCCAGCAGCTTGGTGGCAGATCTTTCTAACTATGGCTACACCTTC. The V call is TRBV5-1, the J call TRBJ1-2; unclear D gene. The V end was cut by 0 bases, the J end by 0 bases, with 12 bases between. CDR1 SGHRS and CDR2 YFSETQ come from the germline V gene. This CDR3 region has 16 residues. The variable domain in full, with the rest retrieved from reference TRBV5-1 and TRBJ1-2, is KAGVTQTPRYLIKTRGQQVTLSCSPISGHRSVSWYQQTPGQGLQFLFEYFSETQRNKGNFPGRFSGRQFSNSRSEMNVSTLELGDSALYLCASSLVADLSNYGYTFGSGTRLTVV.

This chain joins TRBV5-1 and TRBJ1-5, with a possible D match to TRBD1 (5 bases). Looked up from germline, CDR1 is SGHRS and CDR2 is YFSETQ. This CDR3 comprises 15 residues. V lost 0 bases to trimming and J lost 6 bases, with 13 bases between them. The CDR3 nucleotides read TGCGCCAGCAGCTTGGGGGGCAGGGCCCCTCAGCCCCAGCATTTT. Its translation: CASSLGGRAPQPQHF.

J is TRBJ2-1 and V is TRBV7-2; TRBD1 aligns across 9 bases. Germline CDR1 SGHTA, CDR2 FQGNSA. Losses at the gene ends were 5 bases for V and 0 bases for J; bases not matched to a gene: 2. This CDR3 comprises 15 residues. CDR3 DNA sequence: TGTGCCAGCAGCCCGGACAGGGGCTCCTACAATGAGCAGTTCTTC. This encodes CASSPDRGSYNEQFF.

This sequence joins TRBV5-4 and TRBJ1-1, with 7 bases lining up with TRBD1. Germline CDR1 is SGHNT and CDR2 is YYREEE (reference sequence). The CDR3 is 13 residues long. Trimming removed 5 bases from V and 4 bases from J; junction bases left unmatched: 5. The CDR3 DNA is TGTGCCAGCAGGTCCCCAGGGGGCACTGAAGCTTTCTTT. Residues: CASRSPGGTEAFF.

The chain uses TRBV5-4 and TRBJ1-2, with D unclear. The germline V gene encodes CDR1 SGHNT and CDR2 YYREEE (reference sequence). Between the trimmed V and J ends, which lost 4 bases and 0 bases, there was a span of 19 bases. This CDR3 is 17 amino acids long. CDR3 sequence reads: CASSAYGPTRANYGYTF. The CDR3 DNA is TGTGCCAGCAGCGCATATGGCCCCACGAGGGCTAACTATGGCTACACCTTC. The entire variable domain, with the rest obtained from reference TRBV5-4 and TRBJ1-2, is as follows: ETGVTQSPTHLIKTRGQQVTLRCSSQSGHNTVSWYQQALGQGPQFIFQYYREEENGRGNFPPRFSGLQFPNYSSELNVNALELDDSALYLCASSAYGPTRANYGYTFGSGTRLTVV.

The chain is built from TRBV11-3 and TRBJ2-3; TRBD1 matches at 8 bases. Trimming removed 5 bases from V and 5 bases from J; junction bases left unmatched: 6. The germline V gene has CDR1 SGHNT and CDR2 YENEEA. CDR3 length: 14 residues. CDR3 coding DNA: TGTGCCAGCAGCACCAGGGGGCCTGGAGATACGCAGTATTTT. Protein product: CASSTRGPGDTQYF. Full variable domain (outside the CDR3, taken from reference TRBV11-3 and TRBJ2-3): EAGVVQSPRYKIIEKKQPVAFWCNPISGHNTLYWYLQNLGQGPELLIRYENEEAVDDSQLPKDRFSAERLKGVDSTLKIQPAELGDSAVYLCASSTRGPGDTQYFGPGTRLTVL.